Listed below are T cell receptor beta chains from one sample, sequenced in a study of blood T cell repertoires in COVID-19. Only in-frame clones appear in the TCRdb table, and some are missing; sequencing was by immunoSEQ multiplex PCR. The table has over 200,000 clones, about 85% seen once. Sequenced input: peripheral blood. These TCRs come from a woman older than 75 with active or convalescent COVID-19. The CDR3 runs from the conserved cysteine through the conserved F or W. A D gene is named only where the DNA matches it firmly. The listing skips clone size in some rows; elsewhere it reads once, few, many or a size class.

CASRDRGWAGANVLTF | TGCGCCAGCCGGGACAGGGGGTGGGCTGGGGCCAACGTCCTGACTTTC | TRBD1 | TRBJ2-6 | TRBV5-1 | few
CASSLITDTQYF | TGTGCCAGCAGCCTAATCACAGATACGCAGTATTTT | . | TRBJ2-3 | TRBV7-9 | few
CASSKTSGGDELFF | TGTGCCAGCAGTAAGACTAGCGGGGGTGATGAGCTGTTTTTT | TRBD2 | TRBJ2-2 | TRBV7-2 | .
CASSQADNSYEQYF | TGCGCCAGCAGCCAAGCGGACAACTCCTACGAGCAGTACTTC | . | TRBJ2-7 | TRBV4-3 | many
CASSLGGRKTNEKLFF | TGTGCCAGCAGCTTAGGAGGGAGAAAGACTAATGAAAAACTGTTTTTT | . | TRBJ1-4 | TRBV11-3 | once
CAWSDSYEQYF | TGTGCCTGGAGCGACAGTTACGAGCAGTACTTC | . | TRBJ2-7 | TRBV30 | few
CASSTRAGPSYNEQFF | TGTGCCAGCAGCACCAGAGCGGGACCCTCCTACAATGAGCAGTTCTTC | TRBD2 | TRBJ2-1 | TRBV7-3 | .
CASSQDTGGGEAFF | TGCGCCAGCAGCCAAGACACAGGGGGCGGTGAAGCTTTCTTT | TRBD1 | TRBJ1-1 | TRBV4-3 | .
CATTAQGVPLGNTIYF | TGTGCCACCACTGCCCAGGGGGTCCCTCTTGGAAACACCATATATTTT | TRBD1 | TRBJ1-3 | TRBV19 | .
CASSQDPVREGETQYF | TGTGCCAGCAGCCAAGATCCGGTGAGGGAGGGGGAGACCCAGTACTTC | TRBD2 | TRBJ2-5 | TRBV14 | .
CASSPRGGGYEQYF | TGTGCCAGCTCACCGCGGGGGGGCGGCTACGAGCAGTACTTC | TRBD2 | TRBJ2-7 | TRBV18 | .
CASVDNSNQPQHF | TGCGCCAGCGTAGATAATAGCAATCAGCCCCAGCATTTT | . | TRBJ1-5 | TRBV10-2 | .
CASSRPRVQNTEAFF | TGTGCCAGCAGCCGCCCGCGGGTCCAGAACACTGAAGCTTTCTTT | . | TRBJ1-1 | TRBV7-2 | .
CASSKGLAGNKETQYF | TGTGCCAGCAGTAAAGGACTAGCGGGGAATAAGGAGACCCAGTACTTC | TRBD2 | TRBJ2-5 | TRBV2 | .
CSASPSGGASTDTQYF | TGCAGTGCTAGTCCTAGCGGGGGGGCCAGCACAGATACGCAGTATTTT | TRBD2 | TRBJ2-3 | TRBV20-1 | .
CASSLSGANVLTF | TGTGCCAGCTCCCTTAGCGGGGCCAACGTCCTGACTTTC | . | TRBJ2-6 | TRBV18 | .
CASSEKTGGGFQPQHF | TGTGCCAGCAGTGAGAAGACAGGGGGAGGGTTTCAGCCCCAGCATTTT | TRBD1 | TRBJ1-5 | TRBV6-1 | few
CASSLVKEDLPNQPQHF | TGTGCCAGCAGCTTAGTAAAGGAGGACTTACCGAATCAGCCCCAGCATTTT | . | TRBJ1-5 | TRBV7-2 | .
CASSLQGNNQPQHF | TGTGCCAGCAGCCTACAGGGTAACAATCAGCCCCAGCATTTT | . | TRBJ1-5 | TRBV3-1/TRBV3-2 | .
CASSLQRDTYEQYF | TGTGCCAGCAGCTTACAGCGGGACACCTACGAGCAGTACTTC | . | TRBJ2-7 | TRBV7-2 | .
CASRRQGAYEQYF | TGTGCCAGCCGCCGACAGGGGGCCTACGAGCAGTACTTC | TRBD1 | TRBJ2-7 | TRBV2 | .
CASSFRPPGQDSYEQYF | TGTGCCAGCAGTTTTAGGCCCCCGGGACAGGACTCCTACGAGCAGTACTTC | TRBD1 | TRBJ2-7 | TRBV28 | .
CASSPLAGRAPGELFF | TGTGCCAGCTCACCACTTGCCGGGAGGGCCCCCGGGGAGCTGTTTTTT | TRBD2 | TRBJ2-2 | TRBV18 | .
CASSVAQGGEKLFF | TGTGCCAGCAGCGTAGCGCAGGGGGGTGAAAAACTGTTTTTT | TRBD1 | TRBJ1-4 | TRBV9 | .
CASSLGAGTGVHYGYTF | TGTGCCAGCAGCTTGGGAGCGGGGACAGGGGTTCACTATGGCTACACCTTC | TRBD1 | TRBJ1-2 | TRBV7-2 | .
CASSQTGLNHNEQFF | TGCGCCAGCAGCCAAACGGGACTAAATCACAATGAGCAGTTCTTC | TRBD2 | TRBJ2-1 | TRBV4-1 | few
CASSYAGTDTQYF | TGTGCCAGCAGTTATGCCGGGACAGATACGCAGTATTTT | . | TRBJ2-3 | TRBV7-9 | .
CASSPGPSGSYNEQFF | TGTGCCAGCAGCCCCGGACCTAGCGGGAGCTACAATGAGCAGTTCTTC | TRBD2 | TRBJ2-1 | TRBV7-3 | .
CASSWLRGLNTEAFF | TGTGCCAGCAGCTGGCTGAGGGGGTTAAACACTGAAGCTTTCTTT | . | TRBJ1-1 | TRBV11-2 | .
CASSESLADQPQHF | TGTGCCAGCAGTGAATCGCTGGCCGATCAGCCCCAGCATTTT | . | TRBJ1-5 | TRBV2 | .
CAWSSPQGGDGYTF | TGTGCCTGGAGCTCGCCCCAGGGAGGGGATGGCTACACCTTC | . | TRBJ1-2 | TRBV30 | once
CASSPRLAGGQETQYF | TGTGCCAGCAGCCCCCGACTAGCGGGGGGCCAAGAGACCCAGTACTTC | TRBD2 | TRBJ2-5 | TRBV7-2 | .
CASSLYGTEGRETQYF | TGTGCCAGCAGCTTATATGGGACAGAGGGTAGAGAGACCCAGTACTTC | TRBD1 | TRBJ2-5 | TRBV7-2 | .